This T cell receptor beta chain was identified in a study of shared clonotypes between healthy human individuals. The study, taken as a whole, reports: Generation probabilities were higher for clonotypes shared across all four sorted-subset donors than for unshared ones.

Original processing notes: Filtering differed, since immunoSEQ gave only junction sequences and no quality scores. Using immunoSEQ multiplex PCR, the repertoire was profiled, and TCRdb retains in-frame clones only, with some absent. Clonal size and the V and J genes are those of that table, whereas D and trimming came from the DNA. The sample shows some 2.4 million clones, 93% of them seen only once. Germline lookup yields CDR1 SNHLY and CDR2 FYNNEI. The CDR3 is made up of 16 amino acids. V dropped 0 bases and J dropped 0 bases, with 9 bases sitting between them. Regarding this clone: The antigen is undetermined.

Sequenced: naive CD4+ T cells from PBMCs. Subset reported: CD45RA+ positively selected. This clonotype was obtained from a man younger than 35 in good health. Some clones in this sample may be carry-over from other donors' samples. The chain links TRBV2 to TRBJ1-5; maybe TRBD1 (6 bases). The CDR3 is CASSEARTVSNQPQHF. CDR3 nucleotides: TGTGCCAGCAGTGAAGCTAGGACAGTTAGCAATCAGCCCCAGCATTTT.